This TCR beta chain appears in the sequencing data of a study of CD4 T cells in relation to SARS-CoV-2 and coronaviruses. Overall study: TCR beta CDR3s were sequenced after approximately 9-day antigen culture of PBMCs.

This CDR3 is built from 15 residues. In germline, CDR1 is LNHNV, CDR2 YYDKDF (reference sequence). V lost 1 base to trimming and J lost 6 bases; unmatched junction nucleotides: 4. Repertoires were generated with immunoSEQ multiplex PCR, while TCRdb's copy carries only in-frame clones and drops some. In the table there are 20,000 to 25,000 clones, around 78% of which are singletons. This clone was detected only a few times. Its specificity is not known. CD4+ T cells from unexposed donors were obtained before the COVID-19 pandemic (2011-2018). CD4+ T cells were isolated from the cells after around 9 days of culture.

Sequencing used CD4+ T cells from PBMCs, cultured in vitro. This receptor was taken from a human donor in good health. The chain recombines TRBV15 with TRBJ1-4; 8 nucleotides match TRBD1. Here the CDR3 reads CATSRARQGYEKLFF. The CDR3 DNA reads TGTGCCACCAGCAGAGCAAGACAGGGGTATGAAAAACTGTTTTTT.